Sequencing of this T cell receptor beta chain was carried out in a study of early T cells in non-severe SARS-CoV-2 infection. Study as a whole: Sequenced bulk RNA came from whole blood that was unsorted, and chains were unpaired.

The study, taken as a whole, reports: VDJdb-based matching was biased toward anti-spike CD8 responses and missed private and CD4 specificities.

After removal of 4 bases from V and 1 base from J, the junction contained 3 bases not matched to a gene. The CDR3 is made up of 15 amino acids. Germline-derived CDR1 and CDR2 are SGHKS and YYEKEE (reference sequence). As for this clonotype: The antigen is unknown.

Individual cDNA molecules each received unique molecular identifiers attached to them. TCRdb ran MiXCR on the 5' RACE reads and lists one entry per CDR3 protein. This sample has tens of thousands of distinct CDR3 sequences, with roughly 10% found just once. The chain recombines TRBV5-5 with TRBJ2-1, with 9 nucleotides matching TRBD2. The receptor comes from an adult who was a healthcare worker with PCR-confirmed SARS-CoV-2 infection or an uninfected control (not recorded which). Material: whole blood, obtained at baseline. CDR3 region: CASSRTSESYNEQFF. DNA of the CDR3: TGTGCCAGCAGCCGGACTAGCGAGTCCTACAATGAGCAGTTCTTC.